A selection of T cell receptor beta chains follows, all from one sample in a study of cytomegalovirus exposure and HLA in healthy donors. Produced via immunoSEQ multiplex PCR; TCRdb's table is partial and in-frame only. This table has 70,000 to 100,000 clones, 55% to 70% appearing once. Sample: PBMCs. The receptors shown here come from a woman between 50 and 59 years old in good health and CMV-seropositive. Each CDR3 is given with its conserved first and last residue. Fields, in order: V gene, J gene, CDR3 protein.

V gene: TRBV11-2
J gene: TRBJ2-3
CDR3 protein: CASSLWLAGSTDTQYF

V gene: TRBV19
J gene: TRBJ1-6
CDR3 protein: CASSSVHLLGTLHF

V gene: TRBV7-2
J gene: TRBJ1-1
CDR3 protein: CASSLTGLGTEAFF

V gene: TRBV19
J gene: TRBJ1-6
CDR3 protein: CASSVDRENSPLHF

V gene: TRBV27
J gene: TRBJ1-2
CDR3 protein: CASSPSLGDRGYGYTF

V gene: TRBV7-3
J gene: TRBJ2-1
CDR3 protein: CASSLSPSANEQFF

V gene: TRBV13
J gene: TRBJ2-1
CDR3 protein: CASSLGAGRNEQFF

V gene: TRBV2
J gene: TRBJ2-3
CDR3 protein: CATQTGQGADTQYF

V gene: TRBV10-3
J gene: TRBJ1-3
CDR3 protein: CAIGAGTGGPGNTIYF

V gene: TRBV28
J gene: TRBJ1-1
CDR3 protein: CASSLFVYRSEAFF

V gene: TRBV6-6
J gene: TRBJ1-1
CDR3 protein: CASSQKGVNTEAFF

V gene: TRBV13
J gene: TRBJ2-1
CDR3 protein: CASSFYRGENEQFF

V gene: TRBV18
J gene: TRBJ1-1
CDR3 protein: CASSPVTGGGDTEAFF

V gene: TRBV27
J gene: TRBJ2-5
CDR3 protein: CASSLRARQGFQETQYF

V gene: TRBV4-2
J gene: TRBJ2-4
CDR3 protein: CASSQDGGGGKNIQYF

V gene: TRBV2
J gene: TRBJ2-7
CDR3 protein: CASSEPPAYEQYF

V gene: TRBV30
J gene: TRBJ2-2
CDR3 protein: CAWRVMTGVTGELFF

V gene: TRBV7-6
J gene: TRBJ1-4
CDR3 protein: CASSLSGTGVEKLFF

V gene: TRBV28
J gene: TRBJ2-2
CDR3 protein: CASSFTLGLASTGELFF

V gene: TRBV7-9
J gene: TRBJ1-5
CDR3 protein: CASSLGQGRNQPQHF

V gene: TRBV6-1
J gene: TRBJ1-5
CDR3 protein: CASSQREANQPQHF

V gene: TRBV6-4
J gene: TRBJ1-2
CDR3 protein: CASSLQGSNGYTF

V gene: TRBV4-3
J gene: TRBJ2-2
CDR3 protein: CASSQDSRGAGELFF

V gene: TRBV10-3
J gene: TRBJ2-2
CDR3 protein: CAISGQGRGNTGELFF